A selection of T cell receptor beta chains follows, all from one sample in a study of blood T cell repertoires in COVID-19. Sequenced by immunoSEQ multiplex PCR; TCRdb stores in-frame clones only, minus some. The data show some 200,000 clones, with around nine tenths seen just once and around 12% held by the top ten. Sequenced sample: peripheral blood. The receptors were sampled from a woman between 65 and 79 years old with COVID-19, enrolled during active disease. Both conserved end residues are part of each CDR3. D genes are given only for firm matches. Some rows have no size entry. The others give once, few or many, or a class for an expanded clone.

V	J	size	D	DNA	CDR3
TRBV7-9	TRBJ1-2	once	NA	TGTGCCAGCAGCTTAATGACAGTAGATGGCTACACCTTC	CASSLMTVDGYTF
TRBV29-1	TRBJ1-2	NA	TRBD1	TGCAGCGCCCATACCGGGACAGGGTCCTATGGCTACACCTTC	CSAHTGTGSYGYTF
TRBV29-1	TRBJ1-1	NA	NA	TGCAGCGCAGGGGCCGGGAACACTGAAGCTTTCTTT	CSAGAGNTEAFF
TRBV6-2/TRBV6-3	TRBJ1-2	NA	TRBD1	TGTGCCAGCAGTTACTCCCGGACAGGGGGTTATGGCTACACCTTC	CASSYSRTGGYGYTF
TRBV4-2	TRBJ2-7	NA	TRBD2	TGTGCCAGCAGCCGCAATATAGCGGGTTCCTACGAGCAGTACTTC	CASSRNIAGSYEQYF
TRBV30	TRBJ1-4	once	NA	TGTGCCTGGAGACACAGTGGTGAAAAACTGTTTTTT	CAWRHSGEKLFF
TRBV1	TRBJ2-7	few	NA	TGCACCAGCAGCCGAGAAGGACTAGACTGCTCCTACGAGCAGTACTTC	CTSSREGLDCSYEQYF
TRBV10-3	TRBJ1-2	NA	TRBD1	TGTGCCATCAGTGAGGACAGGGGTGGGTATGGCTACACCTTC	CAISEDRGGYGYTF
TRBV6-6	TRBJ2-4	NA	NA	TGTGCCAGCAGTCAACAGGGACCCGCCAAAAACATTCAGTACTTC	CASSQQGPAKNIQYF
TRBV27	TRBJ1-1	NA	NA	TGTGCCAGCAGTGACCGGCCGGGGCGGGGCACTGAAGCTTTCTTT	CASSDRPGRGTEAFF
TRBV5-5	TRBJ1-5	NA	NA	TGTGCCAGCAGCCTCGCTACGGGACCCCAGCATTTT	CASSLATGPQHF
TRBV10-1	TRBJ2-7	NA	TRBD2	TGCGCCAGCAGCCCCCTGGGAGGGCGAAGCTCCTACGAGCAGTACTTC	CASSPLGGRSSYEQYF
TRBV5-1	TRBJ2-3	NA	NA	TGCGCCAGCACTACTGCCGCTAGCACAGATACGCAGTATTTT	CASTTAASTDTQYF
TRBV28	TRBJ1-4	NA	NA	TGTGCCAGCAGTCCGGACAGCACAAATGAAAAACTGTTTTTT	CASSPDSTNEKLFF
TRBV6-1	TRBJ1-2	NA	NA	TGTGCCAGCAGTGAAAATATCGTACAGGTCGGTGGCTACACCTTC	CASSENIVQVGGYTF
TRBV7-2	TRBJ2-7	NA	TRBD1	TGTGCCAGCAGCTCAACAGGGGTTTACTACGAGCAGTACTTC	CASSSTGVYYEQYF
TRBV28	TRBJ2-5	NA	NA	TGTGCCAGCAGTTTAGGCAGGGCTATTGAGACCCAGTACTTC	CASSLGRAIETQYF
TRBV11-3	TRBJ2-3	NA	TRBD2	TGTGCCAGCAGCCAAGTCACGGGAGGGTCACGAGATACGCAGTATTTT	CASSQVTGGSRDTQYF
TRBV27	TRBJ2-7	NA	NA	TGTGCCAGCAGTTACCGAGGAGCGAGCTACGAGCAGTACTTC	CASSYRGASYEQYF